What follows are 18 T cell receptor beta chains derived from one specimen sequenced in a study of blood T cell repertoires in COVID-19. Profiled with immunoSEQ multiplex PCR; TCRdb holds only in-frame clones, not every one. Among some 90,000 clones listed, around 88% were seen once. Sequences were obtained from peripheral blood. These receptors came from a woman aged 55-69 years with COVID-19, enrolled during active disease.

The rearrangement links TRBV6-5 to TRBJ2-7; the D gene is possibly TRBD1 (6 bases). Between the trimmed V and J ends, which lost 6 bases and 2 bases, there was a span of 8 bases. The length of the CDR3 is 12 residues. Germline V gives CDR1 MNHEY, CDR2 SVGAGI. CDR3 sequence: CASRQGPYEQYF. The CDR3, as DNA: TGTGCCAGCAGACAGGGCCCCTACGAGCAGTACTTC.

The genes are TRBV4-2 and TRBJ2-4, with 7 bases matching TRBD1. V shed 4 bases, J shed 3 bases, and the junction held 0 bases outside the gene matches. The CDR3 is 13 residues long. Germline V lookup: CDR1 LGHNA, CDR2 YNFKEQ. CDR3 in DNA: TGTGCCAGCAGCCGACAGGGCAAAAACATTCAGTACTTC. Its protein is CASSRQGKNIQYF.

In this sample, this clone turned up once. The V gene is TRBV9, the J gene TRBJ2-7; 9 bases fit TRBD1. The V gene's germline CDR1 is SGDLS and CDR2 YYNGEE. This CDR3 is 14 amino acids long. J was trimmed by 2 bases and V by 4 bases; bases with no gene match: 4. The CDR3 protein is CASSTGQGTYEQYF. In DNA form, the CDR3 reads TGTGCCAGCAGCACGGGACAGGGAACCTACGAGCAGTACTTC. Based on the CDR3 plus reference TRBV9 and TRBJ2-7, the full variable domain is DSGVTQTPKHLITATGQRVTLRCSPRSGDLSVYWYQQSLDQGLQFLIQYYNGEERAKGNILERFSAQQFPDLHSELNLSSLELGDSALYFCASSTGQGTYEQYFGPGTRLTVT.

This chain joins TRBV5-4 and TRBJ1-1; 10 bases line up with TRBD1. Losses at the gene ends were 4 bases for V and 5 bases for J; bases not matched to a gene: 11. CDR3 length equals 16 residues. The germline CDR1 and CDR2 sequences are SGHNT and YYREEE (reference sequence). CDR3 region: CASSHRQGAVVTEAFF. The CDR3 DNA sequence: TGTGCCAGCAGCCACAGACAGGGGGCCGTGGTAACTGAAGCTTTCTTT.

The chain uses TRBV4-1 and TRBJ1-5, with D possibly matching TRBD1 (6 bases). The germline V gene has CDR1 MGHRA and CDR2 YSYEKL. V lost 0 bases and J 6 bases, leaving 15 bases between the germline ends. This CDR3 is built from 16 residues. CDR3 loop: CASSQDRRGASQPQHF. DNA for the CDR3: TGCGCCAGCAGCCAAGACCGCAGGGGCGCCAGTCAGCCCCAGCATTTT.

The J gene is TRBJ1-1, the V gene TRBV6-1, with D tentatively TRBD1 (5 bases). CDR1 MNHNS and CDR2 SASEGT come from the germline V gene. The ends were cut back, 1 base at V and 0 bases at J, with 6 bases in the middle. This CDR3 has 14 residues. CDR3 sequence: CASSEGGMNTEAFF. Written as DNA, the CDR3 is TGTGCCAGCAGTGAAGGGGGCATGAACACTGAAGCTTTCTTT.

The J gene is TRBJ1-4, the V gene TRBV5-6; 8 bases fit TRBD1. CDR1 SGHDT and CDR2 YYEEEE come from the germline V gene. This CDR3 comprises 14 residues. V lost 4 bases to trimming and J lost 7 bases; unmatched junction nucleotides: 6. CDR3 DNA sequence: TGTGCCAGCAGCCCCGGACAGGGAAGTGAAAAACTGTTTTTT. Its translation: CASSPGQGSEKLFF.

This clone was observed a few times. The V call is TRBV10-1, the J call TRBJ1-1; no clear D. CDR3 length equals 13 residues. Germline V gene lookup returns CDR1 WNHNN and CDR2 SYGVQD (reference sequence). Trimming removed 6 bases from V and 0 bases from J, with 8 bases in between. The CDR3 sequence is CASRISVNTEAFF. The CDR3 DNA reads TGCGCCAGCAGGATATCAGTGAACACTGAAGCTTTCTTT.

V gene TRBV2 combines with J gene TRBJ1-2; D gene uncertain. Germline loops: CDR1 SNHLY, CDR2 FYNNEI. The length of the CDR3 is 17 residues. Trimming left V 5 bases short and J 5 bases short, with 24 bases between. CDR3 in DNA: TGTGCCAGCAGTTTGACCCGGGATCTTAGGTTTGGTTATGGCTACACCTTC. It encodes CASSLTRDLRFGYGYTF.

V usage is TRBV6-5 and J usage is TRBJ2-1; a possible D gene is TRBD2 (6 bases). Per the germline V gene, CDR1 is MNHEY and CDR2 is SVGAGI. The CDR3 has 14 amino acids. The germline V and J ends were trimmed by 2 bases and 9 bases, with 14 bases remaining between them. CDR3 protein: CASSYGSWRGEQFF. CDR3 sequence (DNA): TGTGCCAGCAGTTACGGGTCGTGGAGGGGTGAGCAGTTCTTC.

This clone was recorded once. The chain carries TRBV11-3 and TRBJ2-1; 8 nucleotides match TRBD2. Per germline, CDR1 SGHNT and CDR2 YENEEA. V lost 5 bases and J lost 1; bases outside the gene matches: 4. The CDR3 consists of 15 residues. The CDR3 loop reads CASSPGGLSYNEQFF. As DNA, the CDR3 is TGTGCCAGCAGCCCGGGGGGGCTGTCCTACAATGAGCAGTTCTTC. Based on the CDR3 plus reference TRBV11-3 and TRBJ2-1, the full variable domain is EAGVVQSPRYKIIEKKQPVAFWCNPISGHNTLYWYLQNLGQGPELLIRYENEEAVDDSQLPKDRFSAERLKGVDSTLKIQPAELGDSAVYLCASSPGGLSYNEQFFGPGTRLTVL.

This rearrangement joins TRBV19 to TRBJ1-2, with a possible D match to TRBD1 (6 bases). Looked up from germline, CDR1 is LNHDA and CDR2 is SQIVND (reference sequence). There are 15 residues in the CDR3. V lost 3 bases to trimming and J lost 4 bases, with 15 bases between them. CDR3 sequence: CASSIGQGSAYGYTF. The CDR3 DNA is TGTGCCAGTAGTATTGGGCAGGGGTCGGCCTATGGCTACACCTTC.

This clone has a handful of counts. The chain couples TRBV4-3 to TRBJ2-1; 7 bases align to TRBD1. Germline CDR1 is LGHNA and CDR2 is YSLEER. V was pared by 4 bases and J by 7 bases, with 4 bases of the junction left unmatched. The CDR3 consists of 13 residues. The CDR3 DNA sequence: TGCGCCAGCAGCCGAGACAGGGAAAATGAGCAGTTCTTC. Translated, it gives CASSRDRENEQFF.

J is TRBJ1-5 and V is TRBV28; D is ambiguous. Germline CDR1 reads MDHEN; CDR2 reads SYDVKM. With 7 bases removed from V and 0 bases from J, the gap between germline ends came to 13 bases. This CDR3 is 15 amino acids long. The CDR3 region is CASNSPTDSNQPQHF. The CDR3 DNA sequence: TGTGCCAGCAACTCTCCTACAGATAGCAATCAGCCCCAGCATTTT.

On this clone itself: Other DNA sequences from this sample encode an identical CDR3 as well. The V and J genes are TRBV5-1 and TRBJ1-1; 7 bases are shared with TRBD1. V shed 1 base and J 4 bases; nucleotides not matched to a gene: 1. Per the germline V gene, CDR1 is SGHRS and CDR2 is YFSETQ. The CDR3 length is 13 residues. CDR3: CASSLQGGTEAFF. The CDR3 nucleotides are TGCGCCAGCAGCTTGCAGGGGGGCACTGAAGCTTTCTTT.

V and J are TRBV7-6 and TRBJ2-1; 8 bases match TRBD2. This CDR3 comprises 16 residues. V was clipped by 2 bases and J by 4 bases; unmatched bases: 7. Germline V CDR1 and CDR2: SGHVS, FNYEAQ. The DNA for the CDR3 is TGTGCCAGCAGCTTACAAGCGGGGGCCAGATACAATGAGCAGTTCTTC. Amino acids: CASSLQAGARYNEQFF.

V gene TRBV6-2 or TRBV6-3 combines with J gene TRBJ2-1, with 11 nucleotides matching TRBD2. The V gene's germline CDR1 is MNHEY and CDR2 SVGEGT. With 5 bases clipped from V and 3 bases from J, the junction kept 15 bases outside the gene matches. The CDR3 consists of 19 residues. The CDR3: CASSPHLAGGTNLYNEQFF. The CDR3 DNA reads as TGTGCCAGCAGTCCCCATCTAGCGGGGGGCACCAACCTCTACAATGAGCAGTTCTTC.

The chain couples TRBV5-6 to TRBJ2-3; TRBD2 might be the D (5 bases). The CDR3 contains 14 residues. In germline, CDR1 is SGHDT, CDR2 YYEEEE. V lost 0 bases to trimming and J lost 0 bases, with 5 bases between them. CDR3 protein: CASSLGGSTDTQYF. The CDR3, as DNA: TGTGCCAGCAGCTTGGGCGGGAGCACAGATACGCAGTATTTT.